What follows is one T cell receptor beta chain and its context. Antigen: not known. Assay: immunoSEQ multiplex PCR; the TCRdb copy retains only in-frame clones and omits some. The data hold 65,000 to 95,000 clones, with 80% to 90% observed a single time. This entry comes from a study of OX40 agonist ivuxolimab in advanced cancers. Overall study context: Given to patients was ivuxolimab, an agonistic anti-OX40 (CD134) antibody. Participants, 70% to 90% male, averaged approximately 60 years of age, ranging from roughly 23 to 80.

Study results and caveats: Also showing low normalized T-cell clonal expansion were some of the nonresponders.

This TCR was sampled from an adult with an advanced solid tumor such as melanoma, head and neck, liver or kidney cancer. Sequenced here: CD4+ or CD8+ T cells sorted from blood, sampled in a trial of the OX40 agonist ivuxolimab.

DNA for the CDR3: TGCAGCGTTGGGGACATCGGGAACACCGGGGAGCTGTTTTTT. It is translated as CSVGDIGNTGELFF. The chain uses TRBV29-1 and TRBJ2-2; weak D call: TRBD1 (6 bases). From germline, CDR1 is SQVTM and CDR2 ANQGSEA. V lost 4 bases and J 1 base, leaving 10 bases between the germline ends. The CDR3 extends over 14 amino acids.